This T cell receptor beta chain stems from a study of cytomegalovirus exposure and HLA in healthy donors. The PCR had 60 Vbeta and 13 Jbeta primers. Generated by immunoSEQ multiplex PCR, the TCRdb table keeps only in-frame clones and is missing some. The sample totals approximately 80,000 clones. V shed 4 bases, J shed 6 bases, and the junction held 18 bases outside the gene matches. The CDR3 is made up of 18 amino acids. The V gene's germline CDR1 is MNHNS and CDR2 SASEGT. Study-wide results and limits: Upon later analysis, TCR association rates were observed to vary by HLA locus, being highest for DRB1 and lowest for HLA-C. Roughly uniform depth of sequencing across donors was assumed in presence/absence analyses.

To note about this clone: Its antigen remains unknown.

The chain couples TRBV6-1 to TRBJ1-5; 7 bases fit TRBD1. The specimen was PBMCs. This sequence was found in a man between 18 and 29 years old in good health and CMV-seropositive. CDR3 DNA sequence: TGTGCCAGCAGTGGAGGGGGCGAATACCCCCACAGGGGTCAGCCCCAGCATTTT. Its translation is CASSGGGEYPHRGQPQHF.